Listed below are T cell receptor beta chains from one sample, sequenced in a study of blood T cells in healthy people across ages. MiXCR, run by TCRdb on the 5' RACE reads, gives a single entry per CDR3 protein. This sample has some 850,000 distinct CDR3 sequences, with roughly 26% found just once. The same data also went into a second study, on T cells of mothers and their children.

Sequences were obtained from blood. The receptors come from a boy under 18 in good health. Both conserved end residues are part of each CDR3. Each record gives: J gene, D gene, V gene, clone size, CDR3 protein, CDR3 DNA. D genes are given only for firm matches. Clone size, where shown, is once, few, many, or a class for clones that have expanded.

J: TRBJ2-5; D: -; V: TRBV10-3; size: few; CDR3: CATHTPTSGTQYF; DNA: TGTGCCACCCACACCCCCACTAGTGGGACCCAGTACTTC
J: TRBJ2-4; D: -; V: TRBV20-1; size: -; CDR3: CSAREMPGRTAGKNIQYF; DNA: TGCAGTGCTAGAGAGATGCCAGGGCGGACGGCTGGCAAAAACATTCAGTACTTC
J: TRBJ1-4; D: -; V: TRBV20-1; size: many; CDR3: CSAPWGTHLPFGEKLFF; DNA: TGCAGTGCCCCCTGGGGTACTCATCTCCCCTTCGGCGAAAAACTGTTTTTT
J: TRBJ2-7; D: -; V: TRBV28; size: -; CDR3: CASSLILAGRREQYF; DNA: TGTGCCAGCAGTTTAATATTGGCAGGGAGAAGGGAGCAGTACTTC
J: TRBJ1-2; D: -; V: TRBV20-1; size: few; CDR3: CSASSQIYGHTF; DNA: TGCAGTGCTAGTAGTCAAATCTATGGCCACACCTTC
J: TRBJ2-6; D: TRBD2; V: TRBV15; size: -; CDR3: CATSRRSGGNNVLTF; DNA: TGTGCCACCAGCAGAAGAAGCGGGGGAAACAACGTCCTGACTTTC
J: TRBJ2-1; D: TRBD1; V: TRBV2; size: -; CDR3: CASHRDRGLQENEQFF; DNA: TGTGCCAGCCATCGGGACAGGGGGCTGCAAGAGAATGAGCAGTTCTTC
J: TRBJ2-1; D: TRBD1; V: TRBV5-6; size: few; CDR3: CASSGDRGTYNEQFF; DNA: TGTGCCAGCAGCGGGGACAGGGGGACCTACAATGAGCAGTTCTTC
J: TRBJ2-1; D: -; V: TRBV13; size: -; CDR3: CASSLGSDSYNEQFF; DNA: TGTGCCAGCAGCTTAGGGAGTGATTCCTACAATGAGCAGTTCTTC
J: TRBJ2-5; D: TRBD1; V: TRBV19; size: few; CDR3: CASSADREETQYF; DNA: TGTGCCAGTAGTGCGGACAGGGAGGAGACCCAGTACTTC
J: TRBJ2-1; D: -; V: TRBV5-1; size: -; CDR3: CASSLEGGGAPNEQFF; DNA: TGCGCCAGCAGCTTGGAGGGGGGGGGTGCCCCAAATGAGCAGTTCTTC
J: TRBJ1-1; D: TRBD1; V: TRBV7-3; size: few; CDR3: CASSEGQALNTEAFF; DNA: TGTGCCAGCAGCGAGGGACAGGCTCTGAACACTGAAGCTTTCTTT
J: TRBJ2-2; D: -; V: TRBV5-1; size: -; CDR3: CASSASSDSVGELFF; DNA: TGCGCCAGCAGCGCCAGTTCGGACAGCGTCGGGGAGCTGTTTTTT
J: TRBJ2-4; D: -; V: TRBV5-4; size: many; CDR3: CASSLVHQSDIQYF; DNA: TGTGCCAGCAGCTTGGTCCACCAATCGGACATTCAGTACTTC
J: TRBJ1-4; D: -; V: TRBV7-2; size: -; CDR3: CASSLREGKLFF; DNA: TGTGCCAGCAGCCTCAGGGAGGGAAAACTGTTTTTT
J: TRBJ2-3; D: -; V: TRBV5-1; size: -; CDR3: CASSLASVFTDTQYF; DNA: TGCGCCAGCAGCTTGGCCTCGGTGTTCACAGATACGCAGTATTTT
J: TRBJ1-2; D: -; V: TRBV2; size: -; CDR3: CASMGHARELTNYGYTF; DNA: TGTGCCAGCATGGGGCATGCCAGGGAGCTAACTAACTATGGCTACACCTTC
J: TRBJ2-6; D: -; V: TRBV25-1; size: -; CDR3: CASSESNSRVSGANVLTF; DNA: TGTGCCAGCAGTGAATCGAACAGCCGGGTCTCTGGGGCCAACGTCCTGACTTTC
J: TRBJ1-4; D: -; V: TRBV6-1; size: -; CDR3: CASSADTSTNEKLFF; DNA: TGTGCCAGCAGTGCCGACACATCAACTAATGAAAAACTGTTTTTT
J: TRBJ2-5; D: TRBD2; V: TRBV10-3; size: few; CDR3: CAISESGLAEETQYF; DNA: TGTGCCATCAGTGAGTCCGGACTAGCAGAAGAGACCCAGTACTTC
J: TRBJ2-2; D: -; V: TRBV20-1; size: -; CDR3: CSALGTGNTGELFF; DNA: TGCAGTGCCCTCGGGACGGGGAACACCGGGGAGCTGTTTTTT
J: TRBJ2-3; D: -; V: TRBV14; size: few; CDR3: CASSQAKWVLDTQYF; DNA: TGTGCCAGCAGCCAAGCGAAGTGGGTTCTGGATACGCAGTATTTT
J: TRBJ2-5; D: TRBD2; V: TRBV4-2; size: -; CDR3: CASSQEWTSGGETQYF; DNA: TGTGCCAGCAGCCAAGAGTGGACTAGCGGGGGGGAGACCCAGTACTTC
J: TRBJ2-3; D: TRBD2; V: TRBV20-1; size: -; CDR3: CSAGRTSGRTDTQYF; DNA: TGCAGTGCTGGCCGGACTAGCGGGCGCACAGATACGCAGTATTTT
J: TRBJ2-1; D: TRBD1; V: TRBV7-6; size: -; CDR3: CASSPRTGGSRNEQFF; DNA: TGTGCCAGCAGCCCCCGGACAGGGGGTAGTAGGAATGAGCAGTTCTTC
J: TRBJ2-2; D: TRBD1; V: TRBV7-2; size: few; CDR3: CASSRQGINPGELFF; DNA: TGTGCCAGCAGCCGACAGGGGATCAACCCCGGGGAGCTGTTTTTT
J: TRBJ1-2; D: -; V: TRBV28; size: -; CDR3: CASSLFRGMDYGYTF; DNA: TGTGCCAGCAGTTTATTCCGGGGCATGGACTATGGCTACACCTTC
J: TRBJ2-7; D: -; V: TRBV7-2; size: -; CDR3: CASSQLQGAYEQYF; DNA: TGTGCCAGCAGCCAACTACAGGGAGCCTACGAGCAGTACTTC
J: TRBJ2-3; D: TRBD1; V: TRBV5-1; size: -; CDR3: CASSMDRATDTQYF; DNA: TGCGCCAGCAGCATGGACAGGGCAACAGATACGCAGTATTTT
J: TRBJ1-5; D: TRBD1; V: TRBV3-1; size: -; CDR3: CASSQATGGGQPQHF; DNA: TGTGCCAGCAGCCAAGCTACAGGGGGAGGTCAGCCCCAGCATTTT
J: TRBJ2-3; D: TRBD1; V: TRBV4-1; size: few; CDR3: CASSQARQGGTDTQYF; DNA: TGCGCCAGCAGCCAAGCCCGACAGGGGGGGACAGATACGCAGTATTTT
J: TRBJ2-7; D: TRBD2; V: TRBV12-3/TRBV12-4; size: few; CDR3: CASSSFRLAVGKWEQYF; DNA: TGTGCCAGCAGTTCCTTTCGACTAGCGGTTGGGAAGTGGGAGCAGTACTTC
J: TRBJ2-5; D: -; V: TRBV21-1; size: -; CDR3: CASGSAARTGAHQETQYF; DNA: TGTGCCAGCGGGAGTGCAGCCCGGACAGGGGCGCACCAAGAGACCCAGTACTTC
J: TRBJ1-4; D: -; V: TRBV7-2; size: few; CDR3: CASSTGYDNEKLFF; DNA: TGTGCCAGCAGCACAGGGTATGATAATGAAAAACTGTTTTTT
J: TRBJ2-6; D: -; V: TRBV30; size: -; CDR3: CAWTTAGANVLTF; DNA: TGTGCCTGGACCACGGCTGGGGCCAACGTCCTGACTTTC
J: TRBJ2-7; D: -; V: TRBV7-9; size: few; CDR3: CASDELASDEQYF; DNA: TGTGCCTCTGATGAGCTAGCGTCGGACGAGCAGTACTTC
J: TRBJ2-7; D: TRBD1; V: TRBV10-3; size: few; CDR3: CAISESKGTGILSYEQYF; DNA: TGTGCCATCAGTGAGTCTAAGGGGACAGGAATTCTCTCCTACGAGCAGTACTTC
J: TRBJ2-7; D: -; V: TRBV28; size: -; CDR3: CASSLKAVPAHEQYF; DNA: TGTGCCAGCAGTTTAAAGGCGGTCCCTGCCCACGAGCAGTACTTC
J: TRBJ2-4; D: TRBD1; V: TRBV7-6; size: -; CDR3: CASSPAGQGQNIQYF; DNA: TGTGCCAGCAGCCCAGCTGGACAGGGCCAAAACATTCAGTACTTC
J: TRBJ2-7; D: -; V: TRBV9; size: -; CDR3: CASSAGQQFSYEQYF; DNA: TGTGCCAGCAGCGCGGGACAACAGTTCTCCTACGAGCAGTACTTC
J: TRBJ2-7; D: -; V: TRBV7-9; size: -; CDR3: CASSPSLEAYEQYF; DNA: TGTGCCAGCAGCCCGTCCCTGGAAGCCTACGAGCAGTACTTC
J: TRBJ1-3; D: -; V: TRBV29-1; size: -; CDR3: CSMGGVWDHSGNTIYF; DNA: TGCAGCATGGGGGGAGTGTGGGACCACTCTGGAAACACCATATATTTT
J: TRBJ1-6; D: -; V: TRBV6-5; size: few; CDR3: CASSYSMGVKNSPLHF; DNA: TGTGCCAGCAGTTACTCGATGGGGGTCAAGAATTCACCCCTCCACTTT
J: TRBJ2-3; D: TRBD2; V: TRBV28; size: -; CDR3: CASSPPVSGGGTDTQYF; DNA: TGTGCCAGCAGTCCCCCCGTTAGCGGGGGGGGCACAGATACGCAGTATTTT
J: TRBJ1-5; D: -; V: TRBV3-1; size: -; CDR3: CASSQTGGAAQPQHF; DNA: TGTGCCAGCAGCCAGACCGGGGGGGCGGCTCAGCCCCAGCATTTT
J: TRBJ1-6; D: TRBD1; V: TRBV10-3; size: few; CDR3: CAISATGGRLMDSPLHF; DNA: TGTGCCATCAGTGCGACAGGGGGCCGGCTAATGGATTCACCCCTCCACTTT
J: TRBJ2-3; D: -; V: TRBV29-1; size: few; CDR3: CSVPSPRTDTQYF; DNA: TGCAGCGTCCCCTCTCCCAGGACAGATACGCAGTATTTT
J: TRBJ2-5; D: -; V: TRBV9; size: many; CDR3: CASSVRQGGRQETQYF; DNA: TGTGCCAGCAGCGTTAGACAGGGAGGACGCCAAGAGACCCAGTACTTC
J: TRBJ2-7; D: TRBD1; V: TRBV7-6; size: few; CDR3: CASSLEGQDHYEQYF; DNA: TGTGCCAGCAGCTTAGAGGGACAGGATCACTACGAGCAGTACTTC
J: TRBJ2-3; D: -; V: TRBV13; size: few; CDR3: CASSPISSRSDTQYF; DNA: TGTGCCAGCAGCCCCATTTCTTCCCGTTCAGATACGCAGTATTTT
J: TRBJ1-1; D: -; V: TRBV28; size: -; CDR3: CASSSIVVGSTEAFF; DNA: TGTGCCAGCAGTTCAATCGTGGTAGGCTCCACTGAAGCTTTCTTT
J: TRBJ2-4; D: TRBD1; V: TRBV9; size: -; CDR3: CASSAGQKNIQYF; DNA: TGTGCCAGCAGCGCGGGACAGAAAAACATTCAGTACTTC
J: TRBJ1-1; D: -; V: TRBV7-9; size: -; CDR3: CAGSLRSRGAFF; DNA: TGTGCCGGCAGCTTAAGGTCCAGGGGAGCTTTCTTT
J: TRBJ1-6; D: TRBD1; V: TRBV2; size: few; CDR3: CASRGQTSDSPLHF; DNA: TGTGCCAGCAGGGGACAGACTTCAGATTCACCCCTCCACTTT
J: TRBJ2-1; D: -; V: TRBV29-1; size: few; CDR3: CSVSGNEQFF; DNA: TGCAGCGTTTCCGGCAATGAGCAGTTCTTC
J: TRBJ2-1; D: -; V: TRBV27; size: few; CDR3: CASSVGFSGEQFF; DNA: TGTGCCAGCAGCGTGGGGTTCAGCGGGGAGCAGTTCTTC
J: TRBJ1-4; D: -; V: TRBV12-3/TRBV12-4; size: -; CDR3: CASSHEKLFF; DNA: TGTGCCAGCAGTCATGAAAAACTGTTTTTT
J: TRBJ2-5; D: TRBD2; V: TRBV19; size: -; CDR3: CASSTRTSGAWETQYF; DNA: TGTGCCAGTAGTACCCGGACTAGCGGGGCTTGGGAGACCCAGTACTTC
J: TRBJ2-5; D: -; V: TRBV20-1; size: few; CDR3: CSARERGLETQYF; DNA: TGCAGTGCTAGAGAGCGGGGGCTAGAGACCCAGTACTTC